This T cell receptor (beta chain) was obtained from a study of T cell responses to AZD1222 COVID-19 vaccine. Overall study context: Second-dose schedules of about 4 or about 12 weeks were combined.

General study findings and limits: Reportedly, nearly half of unique spike TCRs recognized epitopes outside B.1.351/B.1.1.7 mutations. Across the whole spike, CD4 TCRs peaked at regions 160-218 and 743-854. Mostly white British, mostly female donors; authors suggested clonal diversity may be underestimated.

Sequenced by immunoSEQ multiplex PCR; TCRdb stores in-frame clones only, minus some. This table has about 150,000 clones, 91% appearing once. This clone has only one observation. What it binds is not known. This TCR derives from an adult in good health. Sequencing used peripheral blood, obtained on day 0 of AZD1222 vaccination.

CDR3 in amino acids: CAWSWFMAGDGYTF. The CDR3 nucleotides are TGTGCCTGGAGTTGGTTTATGGCAGGGGATGGCTACACCTTC. J is TRBJ1-2 and V is TRBV30, with D tentatively TRBD1 (6 bases). Per germline, CDR1 GTSNPN and CDR2 SVGIG (reference sequence). The CDR3 extends over 14 amino acids. The V end was cut by 2 bases, the J end by 6 bases, with 16 bases between.